The 20 T cell receptor beta chains below were found in one sample sequenced in a study of blood T cell repertoires in COVID-19. The assay was immunoSEQ multiplex PCR, and TCRdb's table has in-frame clones only and misses some. The table includes 250,000 to 350,000 clones, roughly 87% detected once. The sample was PBMCs or T cells enriched from blood (not recorded which). These receptors came from a woman younger than 35 who had recovered from COVID-19.

This CDR3 is CASSLVAGGPYEQYF. The CDR3 bases are TGTGCCAGCAGCTTGGTAGCGGGAGGACCCTACGAGCAGTACTTC. This rearrangement joins TRBV5-4 to TRBJ2-7; 10 bases match TRBD2. Unmatched junction bases numbered 2, after V lost 0 bases and J lost 2 bases. The CDR3 is made up of 15 amino acids. Per the germline V gene, CDR1 is SGHNT and CDR2 is YYREEE (reference sequence).

The chain joins TRBV11-2 to TRBJ1-2; D is undetermined. The CDR3 extends over 13 amino acids. The V gene's germline CDR1 is SGHAT and CDR2 FQNNGV. Trimming removed 5 bases from V and 3 bases from J, with 10 bases in between. The CDR3 reads CASSPGIHYGYTF. The CDR3 nucleotides read TGTGCCAGCAGCCCCGGGATTCACTATGGCTACACCTTC. The full variable domain, its missing parts supplied by reference TRBV11-2 and TRBJ1-2, is EAGVAQSPRYKIIEKRQSVAFWCNPISGHATLYWYQQILGQGPKLLIQFQNNGVVDDSQLPKDRFSAERLKGVDSTLKIQPAKLEDSAVYLCASSPGIHYGYTFGSGTRLTVV.

This clone occurred many times. This chain uses TRBV6-5 with TRBJ1-2; D perhaps matches TRBD1 (6 bases). The CDR3 runs to 13 residues. CDR1 MNHEY and CDR2 SVGAGI come from the germline V gene. V was pared by 0 bases and J by 6 bases, with 8 bases between. CDR3 protein: CASSYSGADGYTF. The CDR3 region has the DNA TGTGCCAGCAGTTACTCGGGGGCAGATGGCTACACCTTC.

In this sample, this clone turned up once. This chain joins TRBV7-9 and TRBJ2-3, with D possibly TRBD1 on 6 matching bases. Trimming cost V 6 bases and J 0 bases, with 19 bases left between them. The CDR3 loop spans 17 amino acids. Germline CDR1 is SEHNR and CDR2 is FQNEAQ (reference sequence). CDR3 sequence: CASSTPPGTSSTDTQYF. The CDR3 nucleotides are TGTGCCAGCAGTACCCCACCCGGGACATCTAGCACAGATACGCAGTATTTT.

The V and J genes are TRBV19 and TRBJ1-1, with D possibly TRBD1 on 6 matching bases. Deletions cut 6 bases from V and 2 bases from J, with 10 bases between. Per the germline V gene, CDR1 is LNHDA and CDR2 is SQIVND (reference sequence). This CDR3 region has 13 residues. CDR3 sequence reads: CASSRTVNTEAFF. CDR3 nucleotide sequence: TGTGCCAGTAGCCGGACAGTTAACACTGAAGCTTTCTTT.

The genes are TRBV9 and TRBJ1-2; 7 positions agree with TRBD1. Germline CDR1 is SGDLS and CDR2 is YYNGEE. Germline trimming cut 3 bases from V and 2 bases from J; bases unmatched to any gene: 7. The CDR3 runs to 15 residues. CDR3 sequence (DNA): TGTGCCAGCAGCGCGACAGGGCATCCCAACTATGGCTACACCTTC. This translates into CASSATGHPNYGYTF.

The chain has TRBV9 and TRBJ2-5; the D gene is possibly TRBD2 (5 bases). Germline-derived CDR1 and CDR2 are SGDLS and YYNGEE. V was trimmed by 9 bases and J by 1 base, leaving 16 bases between them. This CDR3 spans 14 amino acids. The CDR3 region has the DNA TGTGCCACGGGGTTAGGAGATCCCCAAGAGACCCAGTACTTC. It codes for CATGLGDPQETQYF.

A few counts support this clone. This chain links TRBV7-3 with TRBJ2-1; weak D call: TRBD1 (5 bases). The CDR3 extends over 13 amino acids. V was clipped by 1 base and J by 7 bases, with 8 bases between them. CDR1 is SGHTA and CDR2 is FQGTGA in the germline V gene. The CDR3 coding sequence is TGTGCCAGCAGCTTAATCAGGGTAAATGAGCAGTTCTTC. Protein sequence: CASSLIRVNEQFF.

This clone was seen more than once but under ten times. J is TRBJ1-1 and V is TRBV5-4, with D possibly being TRBD1 (5 bases). V was cut by 4 bases and J by 10 bases, with 11 bases left in between. The CDR3 is made up of 11 amino acids. CDR1 is SGHNT, CDR2 YYREEE, per germline (reference sequence). The CDR3 DNA reads as TGTGCCAGCAGCGGGCAGGGTCGAGCTTTCTTT. It translates to CASSGQGRAFF.

The rearrangement uses TRBV7-3 and TRBJ2-7; 8 bases agree with TRBD2. V was clipped by 5 bases and J by 5 bases; unmatched bases: 5. This CDR3 spans 13 amino acids. Per the germline V gene, CDR1 is SGHTA and CDR2 is FQGTGA. CDR3 in DNA: TGTGCCAGCAGCCCGGGGACTAGTCACGAGCAGTACTTC. Protein sequence: CASSPGTSHEQYF.

The chain couples TRBV4-3 to TRBJ1-4; 7 bases line up with TRBD1. Germline assignment: CDR1 LGHNA and CDR2 YSLEER. The CDR3 covers 15 residues. Trimming took 0 bases from V and 6 from J; bases not matched to a gene: 4. Here the CDR3 reads CASSQDQGDYEKLFF. As DNA, the CDR3 is TGCGCCAGCAGCCAAGATCAGGGGGACTATGAAAAACTGTTTTTT.

The V call is TRBV30, the J call TRBJ1-2, with D unclear. The CDR3 sequence is 15 residues long. V lost 7 bases, J lost 8 bases, and 26 bases lay in between. Per germline, CDR1 GTSNPN and CDR2 SVGIG (reference sequence). In DNA, the CDR3 is TGTGCCTACGGCGATACGGTCAGGCCCCTGTCCGGCTACACCTTC. Protein product: CAYGDTVRPLSGYTF.

V is TRBV19 and J is TRBJ2-7; TRBD2 aligns across 13 bases. The J segment lost 2 bases and the V segment lost 6 bases, leaving 4 bases of the junction unmatched. The CDR3 totals 15 residues. The V gene's germline CDR1 is LNHDA and CDR2 SQIVND (reference sequence). As DNA, the CDR3 is TGTGCCAGTAGACGTACTAGCGGGAGGGCCTACGAGCAGTACTTC. Amino acids: CASRRTSGRAYEQYF.

In its sample, this clone was seen once. The CDR3 loop reads CASSFPSGGAYEQYF. The CDR3 DNA is TGTGCCAGCAGTTTTCCTAGCGGGGGTGCCTACGAGCAGTACTTC. The rearrangement links TRBV6-5 to TRBJ2-7; 10 bases map to TRBD2. From germline, CDR1 is MNHEY and CDR2 SVGAGI. V dropped 4 bases and J dropped 2; count of bases not matched to a gene: 5. The CDR3 sequence is 15 residues long.

The rearrangement links TRBV3-1 (or the pseudogene TRBV3-2) to TRBJ1-2; TRBD1 is a possible D gene (6 bases). Germline loops: CDR1 LGHDT, CDR2 YNNKEL (reference sequence). V gave up 5 bases and J gave up 3 bases, with 16 bases separating them. The CDR3 is 15 amino acids. The CDR3, as DNA: TGTGCCAGCAGCGATCGGGGGGGCAAGGACTATGGCTACACCTTC. Amino acid sequence: CASSDRGGKDYGYTF.

As concerns this clone: Other nucleotide sequences in the sample specify the same CDR3. V and J are TRBV7-3 and TRBJ2-3; D is possibly TRBD2 (5 bases). The CDR3 runs to 13 residues. Germline V gene data show CDR1 as SGHTA and CDR2 as FQGTGA. Trimming pared 2 bases from V and 6 bases from J, leaving 9 bases between. CDR3 sequence: CASSLRERDTQYF. The CDR3 region has the DNA TGTGCCAGCAGCTTACGAGAGCGGGATACGCAGTATTTT.

As DNA, the CDR3 is TGCAGCGTTGTTGACAGGGGGAATTATGGCTACACCTTC. Encoded protein: CSVVDRGNYGYTF. The rearrangement links TRBV29-1 to TRBJ1-2; 9 bases line up with TRBD1. Trimming at V came to 4 bases and at J to 5 bases, leaving 5 bases not matched to a gene. The germline V gene has CDR1 SQVTM and CDR2 ANQGSEA. The CDR3 runs 13 residues.

This clone was detected once. This rearrangement joins TRBV2 to TRBJ2-1, with 7 bases identical to TRBD2. CDR1 is SNHLY and CDR2 is FYNNEI in the germline V gene. The J segment lost 9 bases and the V segment lost 6 bases, leaving 5 bases of the junction unmatched. The CDR3 totals 12 residues. CDR3 sequence: CASRERGSEQFF. DNA for the CDR3: TGTGCCAGCAGGGAGCGGGGTAGTGAGCAGTTCTTC.

The chain has TRBV14 and TRBJ1-4, with 9 bases aligning to TRBD1. The CDR3 totals 15 residues. The J segment lost 10 bases and the V segment lost 4 bases, leaving 10 bases of the junction unmatched. CDR1 and CDR2 (germline): SGHDN, FVKESK. Here the CDR3 reads CASSPRGDRAGKLFF. CDR3 sequence (DNA): TGTGCCAGCAGCCCCCGAGGGGACAGGGCTGGAAAACTGTTTTTT.

The chain recombines TRBV7-2 with TRBJ1-3; TRBD1 might be the D (5 bases). The CDR3 extends over 12 amino acids. Trimming stripped 6 bases from V and 10 bases from J, with 13 bases between. Per germline, CDR1 SGHTA and CDR2 FQGNSA. The CDR3, as DNA: TGTGCCAGCAGACCCACGGGGGGGACCATATATTTT. It encodes CASRPTGGTIYF.